A single sample is the source of the 5 T cell receptor beta chains below, sequenced in a study of blood T cell repertoires in COVID-19. Data came from immunoSEQ multiplex PCR; TCRdb stores just in-frame clones and leaves some out. The repertoire holds roughly 250,000 clones, with 80% to 90% as singletons. The source material was PBMCs or T cells enriched from blood (not recorded which). The receptors shown here come from a middle-aged woman who had been exposed to COVID-19.

The chain combines TRBV27 with TRBJ2-7; 8 positions agree with TRBD1. Germline V lookup: CDR1 MNHEY, CDR2 SMNVEV (reference sequence). V dropped 2 bases and J dropped 4; count of bases not matched to a gene: 19. The CDR3 is 19 amino acids. The chain's CDR3 is CASSLGVPKPGQAFYEQYF. CDR3 bases: TGTGCCAGCAGTTTAGGGGTCCCGAAGCCGGGACAGGCTTTTTACGAGCAGTACTTC.

The chain is built from TRBV7-9 and TRBJ1-1; D is possibly TRBD1 (6 bases). Germline V lookup: CDR1 SEHNR, CDR2 FQNEAQ (reference sequence). The V end was cut by 3 bases, the J end by 6 bases, with 14 bases between. The CDR3 contains 14 residues. The CDR3 sequence is CASSFEQGSSEAFF. CDR3 coding DNA: TGTGCCAGCAGCTTCGAACAGGGAAGTTCTGAAGCTTTCTTT.

The chain combines TRBV18 with TRBJ2-3; TRBD1 matches at 9 bases. The CDR3 has 14 amino acids. Germline CDR1 and CDR2: KGHSH and LQKENI. Trimming cost V 8 bases and J 3 bases; bases outside gene matches: 6. The CDR3 region has the DNA TGTGCCAGCACCCTAGGGACAGGGACAGATACGCAGTATTTT. This sequence encodes CASTLGTGTDTQYF.

The chain is built from TRBV5-5 and TRBJ2-7; a weak D match, TRBD1 (7 bases). V was cut by 4 bases and J by 0 bases, with 17 bases left in between. Germline V gene data show CDR1 as SGHKS and CDR2 as YYEKEE (reference sequence). The CDR3 extends over 16 amino acids. CDR3 coding DNA: TGTGCCAGCAGCCTACCTGGGGGGACAGTCTCCTACGAGCAGTACTTC. Encoded protein: CASSLPGGTVSYEQYF.

The chain carries TRBV11-2 and TRBJ1-1; a possible D gene is TRBD1 (6 bases). Trimming pared 4 bases from V and 2 bases from J, leaving 11 bases between. Germline-derived CDR1 and CDR2 are SGHAT and FQNNGV. The CDR3 is 14 amino acids. CDR3 nucleotides: TGTGCCAGCAGCTCTTCAGGGGAAAACACTGAAGCTTTCTTT. Translating gives CASSSSGENTEAFF.